The T cell receptor (beta chain) described here comes from a study of T cells after yellow fever vaccination (dated by TCRdb to about 2019). Study-wide context: The SMART-Seq v4 Ultra Low Input RNA kit was used to prepare libraries from fractions with low cell numbers. To follow T-cell clones before and after both primary and booster YFV17D yellow fever vaccination, bulk TCR alpha and beta repertoires underwent longitudinal sequencing. Two healthy male donors made up the cohort, one aged 18 to 30 years and the other aged 30 to 40 years. Blood was drawn at multiple timepoints before and after primary and secondary immunization, with bulk PBMC replicates and cell subsets isolated. Results the study describes overall, beyond this receptor: A small fraction of clonotypes appeared in both the CD4 and CD8 compartments, likely as a result of convergent recombination. The secondary T-cell response was found to be weaker but faster than the primary response, with a peak reached on day 5 rather than on day 15. After the booster, most of the clones that had expanded following primary vaccination were detected again (almost 98% of CD4 and around 88% of CD8), which suggests that memory was broadly maintained. The study included only two donors, which limits how far the findings can be generalized. FACS-sorted repertoires could contain abundant contaminating clonotypes from the bulk population, so computational filtering was required.

This clonotype came up many times. Its antigen is not yet known. Base quality data are lacking; no much larger clone is found one base away. Germline trimming amounts to 6 bases on V and 12 bases on J, with 7 as the count of junction bases outside the gene matches. The CDR1 and CDR2 encoded by the germline V gene are MNHNS and SASEGT. Reading from cysteine to phenylalanine, the CDR3 counts 13 amino acids. Solely the CDR3 DNA is kept, with 39 bases framed from the first base. The instrument given in TCRdb is Illumina NovaSeq 6000. TCR cDNA was synthesized by 5'RACE template switching, which introduced a universal primer site and unique molecular identifiers. Priming for cDNA synthesis came from both the TCR alpha and TCR beta constant segments. Library amplification involved two PCR steps, and the second step added sample barcodes and sequencing adapters. Sequencing of libraries was performed on Illumina HiSeq 2500 (2x100 bp) or NovaSeq (2x150 bp). The source study handled its data this way. Reads were demultiplexed and collapsed into UMI consensus sequences with MIGEC, and V(D)J alignment was performed with MiXCR. Using edgeR on replicate PBMC samples, clonotypes were called vaccine-responding if FDR was below 0.01 and the log2 fold change was above 5 up to day 15. Each bulk clonotype was labeled CD4 or CD8 based on which sequenced repertoire, CD4 or CD8, contained the clonotype at higher abundance. TCRdb reworked the public reads: Q25 trimming with fastp, MiXCR clone assembly, productive beta chains retained. Each CDR3 protein appears once, grouped with its most common genes and DNA. The V and J calls were determined by TCRdb, not by the authors. Here the sample has about 320,000 distinct CDR3 sequences; about 11% occur a single time. Together, the top ten hold under 4% of the sample.

The sample's treatment or condition label, decoded: live attenuated yellow fever vaccine strain. PBMCs were isolated from peripheral blood using a standard Ficoll-Paque protocol. Dynabeads CD4 and CD8 positive selection kits were used to isolate the CD4 and CD8 T-cell fractions. TriZol was used to extract RNA from bulk PBMCs, from CD4 and CD8 fractions, and from dextramer-positive and dextramer-negative fractions. The sequencing here drew on CD4+ T cells sorted from PBMCs, taken 45 days after the yellow fever booster vaccination. The clonotype comes from a man younger than 30 who received the YFV17D yellow fever vaccine. The sequence joins TRBV6-1 to TRBJ2-1; a stretch of 11 junction bases matches TRBD1. The DNA is as follows: TGTGCCAGCAGGTGGACAGGGGGCGTCGGGCAGTTCTTC. It codes for CASRWTGGVGQFF.